This T cell receptor beta chain is from a study of CD8 T cells in Susac syndrome (dated by TCRdb to the late 2010s). Background on the whole study: The study used repertoire sequencing to test whether antigen drove CD8+ T cell activation and differentiation in Susac syndrome.

Peripheral blood CD8+ and CD4+ T cells from healthy donors, Susac syndrome patients and multiple sclerosis patients were profiled by high-throughput TCR beta sequencing. The healthy donors served as controls matched for age and sex. CD8+ TEMRA cells were enriched by FACS, while bulk CD8+ and CD4+ T cells were purified by magnetic negative isolation. Blood was collected in EDTA tubes and processed within 24 hours, with PBMCs isolated through density gradient centrifugation. PBMCs intended for TCR sequencing were cryopreserved in liquid nitrogen and thawed later in a water bath at 37 degrees C. The sorted or isolated CD4+, CD8+ and CD8+ TEMRA cells reached a purity of at least 90%. Details on this clonotype: Its antigen specificity is not known. Per-base quality was not reported, and no clone a single base away is much larger than it.

RNA was extracted using the RNeasy kit, and roughly 0.45 to 1 microgram was reverse transcribed with random hexamers. TCR beta CDR3 regions were amplified with the immunoSEQ multiplex PCR assay covering 54 Vbeta and 13 Jbeta segments. PCR amplification bias was corrected by using a synthetic template baseline for primer optimization and computational correction. The authors' analysis ran thus. Reads were annotated to V, D and J genes per IMGT and analyzed with immunoSEQ Analyzer, keeping only productive sequences. To calculate clonality, Shannon entropy was normalized by log2 of the number of productive unique sequences and then subtracted from one. For each patient and control, public and private clones were evaluated among the 100 most prevalent clones. Susac-specific clones were defined as absent from healthy and MS cohorts, over a thousand published viral clones and other ImmuneACCESS disease sequences. The raw public reads went through TCRdb reprocessing: fastp at Q25, MiXCR clone calling, in-frame beta chains kept. CDR3 protein sequences are deduplicated, and each keeps its most common genes and DNA. What appears here as the V and J calls and clone size reflects TCRdb's work, not the paper's. This sample lists some 160,000 distinct CDR3 sequences; 92% were detected once. Around 0.08% of the sample goes to the ten largest clones.

General findings and caveats noted by the study authors: The number of individuals in the TCR sequencing and HLA analysis was acknowledged as relatively small.

The sequence was collected from a human donor in good health. Sequenced input: CD4+ T cells from PBMCs.

The DNA sequence is TGCGCCAGCAGCTTTAACGGGCCCCACGAGACCCAGTACTTC. Translated, it reads CASSFNGPHETQYF. The chain uses TRBV5-1 and TRBJ2-5; the D gene assignment is ambiguous. Including cysteine and phenylalanine, the CDR3 has 14 amino acids. The entry retains the CDR3 DNA only, 42 bases that are in frame from base 1. V drops 2 bases and J drops 5 bases, leaving 13 bases in between. The CDR1 and CDR2 encoded by the germline V gene are SGHRS and YFSETQ.